The 17 T cell receptor beta chains reported below all come from one sample, sequenced in a study of cytomegalovirus exposure and HLA in healthy donors (dated by TCRdb to between 2016 and 2019). The library was generated by the immunoSEQ multiplex PCR assay. A mixture of 60 forward primers for TCR Vbeta segments and 13 reverse primers for TCR Jbeta segments was used in the multiplex PCR. TCRdb obtained this table from immuneACCESS and retained in-frame rearrangements with V and J assigned. These tables miss some clones; where compared with another copy, unresolved V genes account for less than half of the shortfall, and the remainder is unexplained. The table for this sample lists under 55,000 clones; 65% to 85% of them were counted only once. The ten largest clonotypes hold approximately 2.7% of the sample. Sequenced input: PBMCs. These receptor sequences come from a man between 18 and 29 years old in good health and CMV-seronegative.

The sample holds a few counts of this clone. The CDR3 protein is CASSPGGNYGYTF. As DNA, the CDR3 is TGCGCCAGCAGCCCAGGGGGCAACTATGGCTACACCTTC. This sequence joins TRBV5-1 and TRBJ1-2, with 8 positions matching TRBD1. Unmatched junction bases numbered 1, after V lost 4 bases and J lost 2 bases. The CDR3 consists of 13 residues. Germline loops: CDR1 SGHRS, CDR2 YFSETQ.

V gene TRBV29-1 combines with J gene TRBJ2-1, with 10 nucleotides matching TRBD1. V was pared by 6 bases and J by 8 bases, with 7 bases of the junction left unmatched. The CDR3 extends over 13 amino acids. Germline V gene lookup returns CDR1 SQVTM and CDR2 ANQGSEA. The CDR3 loop is CSVGTGVSDEQFF. The CDR3 DNA follows: TGCAGCGTGGGGACAGGGGTAAGCGATGAGCAGTTCTTC.

V usage is TRBV7-8 and J usage is TRBJ2-2, with unresolved D. Germline V gene sequence: CDR1 SGHVS, CDR2 FQNEAQ. This CDR3 region has 13 residues. Trimming removed 5 bases at V and 7 bases at J, with 11 bases between. In DNA form, the CDR3 reads TGTGCCAGCAGCCGTGACTTGGGCGGGGAGCTGTTTTTT. It specifies CASSRDLGGELFF.

The J gene is TRBJ1-2, the V gene TRBV28; tentative D call: TRBD1 (6 bases). The CDR3 has 15 amino acids. CDR1 and CDR2 from the germline V gene are MDHEN and SYDVKM. V lost 7 bases and J lost 2, with 17 bases in between. The CDR3 sequence: CASTAGARLNYGYTF. In DNA, the CDR3 is TGTGCCAGCACTGCGGGGGCCCGACTGAACTATGGCTACACCTTC.

This chain uses TRBV29-1 with TRBJ1-5; 8 nucleotides match TRBD1. J gave up 3 bases and V 7 bases, and 8 bases lay outside the gene matches. The CDR3 is 14 residues long. Germline lookup yields CDR1 SQVTM and CDR2 ANQGSEA. CDR3 DNA sequence: TGCAGCGCAGAAACGACAGGGGACAATCAGCCCCAGCATTTT. Translating it yields CSAETTGDNQPQHF. The full variable domain, its missing parts supplied by reference TRBV29-1 and TRBJ1-5, is SAVISQKPSRDICQRGTSLTIQCQVDSQVTMMFWYRQQPGQSLTLIATANQGSEATYESGFVIDKFPISRPNLTFSTLTVSNMSPEDSSIYLCSAETTGDNQPQHFGDGTRLSIL.

CDR3 region: CASSATGGGYTF. CDR3 DNA: TGTGCCAGCAGCGCAACAGGGGGTGGCTACACCTTC. The chain has TRBV9 and TRBJ1-2; 8 nucleotides agree with TRBD1. CDR3 length: 12 residues. Losses at the gene ends were 3 bases for V and 7 bases for J; bases not matched to a gene: 2. Germline V gene lookup returns CDR1 SGDLS and CDR2 YYNGEE.

The sample holds a few counts of this clone. The V call is TRBV4-1, the J call TRBJ2-7, with a possible D match to TRBD2 (5 bases). Germline values: CDR1 MGHRA, CDR2 YSYEKL. The CDR3 is 14 amino acids. V dropped 0 bases and J dropped 2 bases, with 8 bases sitting between them. The CDR3 reads CASSQDPGAYEQYF. DNA of the CDR3: TGCGCCAGCAGCCAAGATCCCGGGGCCTACGAGCAGTACTTC.

This rearrangement joins TRBV6-4 to TRBJ2-1, with 11 bases matching TRBD2. Germline V gene lookup returns CDR1 MRHNA and CDR2 SNTAGT. Unmatched junction bases numbered 11, after V lost 2 bases and J lost 2 bases. The CDR3 runs to 19 residues. For the CDR3, the DNA is TGTGCCAGCAGTGACACTAGCGGGAGAGAGGGACCTCCCTACAATGAGCAGTTCTTC. It yields the protein CASSDTSGREGPPYNEQFF.

This chain links TRBV10-3 with TRBJ2-2; D remains unclear. CDR1 is ENHRY and CDR2 is SYGVKD in the germline V gene. Trimming removed 3 bases from V and 2 bases from J, with 4 bases in between. The CDR3 totals 13 residues. The CDR3 sequence is CAISDGNTGELFF. As DNA, the CDR3 is TGTGCCATCAGTGACGGTAACACCGGGGAGCTGTTTTTT.

This clone was observed a few times. The chain uses TRBV27 and TRBJ1-2; 12 positions match TRBD1. Germline values: CDR1 MNHEY, CDR2 SMNVEV (reference sequence). Unmatched junction bases numbered 4, after V lost 4 bases and J lost 4 bases. This CDR3 has 15 amino acids. The CDR3 is CASSWGTGGRYGYTF. In DNA form, the CDR3 reads TGTGCCAGCAGTTGGGGGACAGGGGGCCGCTATGGCTACACCTTC.

This CDR3 is CASSQGGYGYTF. CDR3 coding DNA: TGTGCCAGCAGCCAGGGGGGTTATGGCTACACCTTC. This chain links TRBV9 with TRBJ1-2, with TRBD1 matching over 7 bases. Germline assignment: CDR1 SGDLS and CDR2 YYNGEE. There are 12 residues in the CDR3. V gave up 4 bases and J gave up 5 bases; unmatched junction bases: 2.

This rearrangement joins TRBV29-1 to TRBJ2-7, with a weak D call TRBD1 (5 bases). With 0 bases removed from V and 3 bases from J, the gap between germline ends came to 15 bases. This CDR3 contains 15 residues. The germline V gene encodes CDR1 SQVTM and CDR2 ANQGSEA. The CDR3 reads CSVEEKTGLNYEQYF. In nucleotides, the CDR3 is TGCAGCGTTGAAGAAAAAACAGGCCTTAACTACGAGCAGTACTTC.

DNA of the CDR3: TGTGCCAGCAGCAGGGGAAGAGACTATGGCTACACCTTC. Its protein is CASSRGRDYGYTF. V gene TRBV2 combines with J gene TRBJ1-2; possibly TRBD1 for D (6 bases). The germline gives CDR1 SNHLY, CDR2 FYNNEI. The CDR3 totals 13 residues. V lost 6 bases and J 3 bases, leaving 11 bases between the germline ends.

The V and J genes are TRBV4-3 and TRBJ1-2, with D unresolved. Per germline, CDR1 LGHNA and CDR2 YSLEER. V was cut by 5 bases and J by 4 bases, with 14 bases left in between. This CDR3 has 14 amino acids. This CDR3 is CASSSGRTLYGYTF. Here the CDR3 DNA reads TGCGCCAGCAGCTCCGGACGGACTCTCTATGGCTACACCTTC.

The rearrangement links TRBV6-1 to TRBJ2-7; D possibly corresponds to TRBD1 (6 bases). CDR3 length: 14 residues. Germline V gene data show CDR1 as MNHNS and CDR2 as SASEGT. V was pared by 6 bases and J by 1 base, with 13 bases between. The CDR3 bases are TGTGCCAGCAGATTATACAGGGATTCCTACGAGCAGTACTTC. The encoded protein is CASRLYRDSYEQYF.

J is TRBJ2-1 and V is TRBV29-1; 11 positions agree with TRBD2. Trimming removed 3 bases from V and 9 bases from J; junction bases left unmatched: 4. In germline, CDR1 is SQVTM, CDR2 ANQGSEA. The CDR3 runs to 13 residues. The CDR3 nucleotides are TGCAGCGTTGATACTAGCGGGAGAGCTGAGCAGTTCTTC. It is translated as CSVDTSGRAEQFF.

Here the CDR3 reads CASRHGLAGERALRNEQFF. The DNA for the CDR3 is TGTGCCAGCAGGCACGGACTAGCGGGAGAAAGGGCCCTTAGAAATGAGCAGTTCTTC. The chain has TRBV27 and TRBJ2-1; 13 nucleotides align to TRBD2. This CDR3 is built from 19 residues. The V gene end was trimmed by 6 bases and the J gene end by 7 bases; junction bases not matched to a gene: 18. Per the germline V gene, CDR1 is MNHEY and CDR2 is SMNVEV (reference sequence).